Listed here are 7 T cell receptor beta chains from one sample, sequenced in a study of shared clonotypes between healthy human individuals. TCRdb's table, derived via immunoSEQ multiplex PCR, lists solely in-frame clones and lacks some. Here the sample spans some 2.4 million clones, roughly 93% being singletons. The sequenced sample consisted of naive CD4+ T cells from PBMCs. Stated subset: CD45RA+ positively selected. These receptor sequences come from a man in his late teens or twenties in good health. Some clones in this sample may be carry-over from other donors' samples.

The rearrangement joins TRBV6-1 to TRBJ1-2; D is unresolved. There are 14 residues in the CDR3. Germline CDR1 reads MNHNS; CDR2 reads SASEGT. The V end was cut by 6 bases, the J end by 2 bases, with 13 bases between. This CDR3 is CASSPTGRNYGYTF. The CDR3 bases are TGTGCCAGCAGCCCGACCGGGCGGAACTATGGCTACACCTTC.

This chain uses TRBV11-2 with TRBJ2-6; maybe TRBD2 (5 bases). CDR1 is SGHAT and CDR2 is FQNNGV in the germline V gene. The CDR3 consists of 15 residues. V lost 7 bases and J 6 bases, leaving 16 bases between the germline ends. CDR3 nucleotides: TGTGCCAGCATCCGAGGGCCGGGGAAGGCCAACGTCCTGACTTTC. Translated: CASIRGPGKANVLTF.

The chain joins TRBV18 to TRBJ1-1; D remains ambiguous. In germline, CDR1 is KGHSH, CDR2 LQKENI. CDR3 length: 14 residues. The ends were cut back, 3 bases at V and 0 bases at J, with 8 bases in the middle. The CDR3 DNA reads as TGTGCCAGCTCACCCTGGACTATGAACACTGAAGCTTTCTTT. Its translation is CASSPWTMNTEAFF.

The CDR3 is CASRQDPLSNQPQHF. In DNA form, the CDR3 reads TGTGCCAGCAGACAGGACCCTTTGAGCAATCAGCCCCAGCATTTT. The chain combines TRBV6-1 with TRBJ1-5; TRBD1 is a possible D gene (5 bases). CDR3 length: 15 amino acids. With 6 bases removed from V and 1 base from J, the gap between germline ends came to 13 bases. Per the germline V gene, CDR1 is MNHNS and CDR2 is SASEGT.

This chain uses TRBV28 with TRBJ1-1; D remains unclear. Germline values: CDR1 MDHEN, CDR2 SYDVKM. V was clipped by 7 bases and J by 1 base, with 22 bases between them. The CDR3 extends over 17 amino acids. CDR3 amino acids: CASIPKSWEVGNTEAFF. As DNA, the CDR3 is TGTGCCAGCATTCCAAAGTCCTGGGAAGTGGGGAACACTGAAGCTTTCTTT.

The genes are TRBV28 and TRBJ1-1; no definite D call. CDR1 is MDHEN and CDR2 is SYDVKM in the germline V gene. The CDR3 length is 15 residues. The V end lost 5 bases, the J end lost 2 bases, and 15 bases lay between the germline ends. The CDR3 sequence is CASSPWRLSNTEAFF. In DNA form, the CDR3 reads TGTGCCAGCAGTCCATGGCGACTGTCTAACACTGAAGCTTTCTTT.

This clone appeared a single time. This chain uses TRBV15 with TRBJ2-1; D might be TRBD2 (6 bases). The CDR3 runs to 14 residues. The germline V gene encodes CDR1 LNHNV and CDR2 YYDKDF (reference sequence). V shed 8 bases and J shed 9 bases, with 20 bases lying between them. Here the CDR3 reads CATRSPTSSAEQFF. In nucleotides, the CDR3 is TGTGCCACCCGAAGTCCGACTAGTAGCGCTGAGCAGTTCTTC. Based on the CDR3 plus reference TRBV15 and TRBJ2-1, the full variable domain is DAMVIQNPRYQVTQFGKPVTLSCSQTLNHNVMYWYQQKSSQAPKLLFHYYDKDFNNEADTPDNFQSRRPNTSFCFLDIRSPGLGDTAMYLCATRSPTSSAEQFFGPGTRLTVL.